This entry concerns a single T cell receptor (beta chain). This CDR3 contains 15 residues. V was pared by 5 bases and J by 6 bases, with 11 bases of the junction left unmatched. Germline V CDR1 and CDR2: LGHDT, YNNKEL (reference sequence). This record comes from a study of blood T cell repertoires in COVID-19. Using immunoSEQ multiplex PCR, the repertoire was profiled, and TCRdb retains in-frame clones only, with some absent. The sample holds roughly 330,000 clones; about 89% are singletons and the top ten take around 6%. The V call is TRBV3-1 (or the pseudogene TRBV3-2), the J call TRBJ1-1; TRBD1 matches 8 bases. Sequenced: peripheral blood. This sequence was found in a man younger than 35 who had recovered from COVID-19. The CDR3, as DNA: TGTGCCAGCAGCTACGTGGACAGGGCCTCCTCTGAAGCTTTCTTT. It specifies CASSYVDRASSEAFF.